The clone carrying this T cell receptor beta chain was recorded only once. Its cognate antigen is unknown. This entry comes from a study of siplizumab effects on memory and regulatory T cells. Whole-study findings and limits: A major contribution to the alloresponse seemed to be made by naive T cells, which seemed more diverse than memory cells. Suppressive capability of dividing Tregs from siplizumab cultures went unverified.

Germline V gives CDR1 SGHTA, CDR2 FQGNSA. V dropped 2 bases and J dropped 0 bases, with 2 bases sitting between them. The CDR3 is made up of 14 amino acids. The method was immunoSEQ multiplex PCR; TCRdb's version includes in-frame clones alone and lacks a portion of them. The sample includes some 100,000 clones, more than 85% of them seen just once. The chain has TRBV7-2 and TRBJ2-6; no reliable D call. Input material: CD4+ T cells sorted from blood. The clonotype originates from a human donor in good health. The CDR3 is CASSLNSGANVLTF. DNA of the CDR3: TGTGCCAGCAGCTTAAACTCTGGGGCCAACGTCCTGACTTTC.